The rows below give T cell receptor beta chains drawn from one sample of a study of T cell responses to AZD1222 COVID-19 vaccine. Sequencing was performed with immunoSEQ multiplex PCR; in TCRdb, only in-frame clones are kept and a portion is missing. The sample consists of some 81,000 clones, 85% to 95% of them appearing once. Sequenced material: peripheral blood, taken 28 days after the second AZD1222 dose. Receptors originate from an adult who received the AZD1222 COVID-19 vaccine. Each CDR3 is given with its conserved first and last residue. The order of the fields is D gene, V gene, clone size, J gene, CDR3 protein, CDR3 DNA. D genes are given only for firm matches. Size values are once, few and many counts, or a class for expanded clones, and some rows have none.

d_call: -
v_call: TRBV6-5
clone_size: -
j_call: TRBJ2-1
cdr3_aa: CASRPRGNEQFF
cdr3_nt: TGTGCCAGCAGACCTAGAGGAAATGAGCAGTTCTTC

d_call: TRBD2
v_call: TRBV5-1
clone_size: few
j_call: TRBJ2-1
cdr3_aa: CASSPGRFGTSGIYEQFF
cdr3_nt: TGCGCCAGCAGCCCAGGACGGTTCGGGACTAGCGGGATATATGAGCAGTTCTTC

d_call: -
v_call: TRBV28
clone_size: -
j_call: TRBJ2-1
cdr3_aa: CAIRNRGGSEQFF
cdr3_nt: TGTGCCATCCGCAACAGGGGGGGGAGTGAGCAGTTCTTC

d_call: -
v_call: TRBV7-9
clone_size: few
j_call: TRBJ1-2
cdr3_aa: CASSLAAGFFNYGYTF
cdr3_nt: TGTGCCAGCAGCTTGGCCGCAGGTTTCTTTAACTATGGCTACACCTTC

d_call: -
v_call: TRBV11-2
clone_size: -
j_call: TRBJ2-6
cdr3_aa: CASSYLSSGANVLTF
cdr3_nt: TGTGCCAGCAGCTACCTCAGCTCTGGGGCCAACGTCCTGACTTTC

d_call: -
v_call: TRBV28
clone_size: -
j_call: TRBJ1-6
cdr3_aa: CASVESPSIILPLHF
cdr3_nt: TGTGCCAGCGTCGAATCCCCCTCTATAATTTTACCCCTCCACTTT

d_call: TRBD2
v_call: TRBV6-4
clone_size: -
j_call: TRBJ2-3
cdr3_aa: CASSDASGGTDTQYF
cdr3_nt: TGTGCCAGCAGTGACGCCAGCGGGGGCACAGATACGCAGTATTTT

d_call: TRBD1
v_call: TRBV25-1
clone_size: -
j_call: TRBJ2-5
cdr3_aa: CASSEGGTGRETQYF
cdr3_nt: TGTGCCAGCAGTGAAGGGGGGACAGGGAGGGAGACCCAGTACTTC

d_call: TRBD2
v_call: TRBV29-1
clone_size: -
j_call: TRBJ2-2
cdr3_aa: CSVGREPAGELFF
cdr3_nt: TGCAGCGTTGGGCGGGAGCCCGCCGGGGAGCTGTTTTTT

d_call: TRBD2
v_call: TRBV7-9
clone_size: -
j_call: TRBJ2-7
cdr3_aa: CASSLAGGLARYEQYF
cdr3_nt: TGTGCCAGCAGCTTAGCCGGCGGACTAGCCCGCTACGAGCAATACTTC

d_call: -
v_call: TRBV6-6
clone_size: -
j_call: TRBJ2-1
cdr3_aa: CASSYLVSGANEQFF
cdr3_nt: TGTGCCAGCAGTTACCTAGTTTCGGGGGCCAATGAGCAGTTCTTC

d_call: -
v_call: TRBV6-6
clone_size: -
j_call: TRBJ1-4
cdr3_aa: CASSYMEKLFF
cdr3_nt: TGTGCCAGCAGTTATATGGAAAAACTGTTTTTT